Following are 4 T cell receptor beta chains from one sample sequenced in a study of CD8+ T cells in alopecia areata. The sequencing template was cDNA reverse transcribed from extracted RNA. Profiled with immunoSEQ multiplex PCR; TCRdb holds only in-frame clones, not every one. The data show 10,000 to 15,000 clones, 56% seen once. From alopecia areata patients, lesional scalp punch biopsies and peripheral blood were collected. Sequencing was done on a sample of skin. These receptors were collected from a human donor with alopecia areata.

This clone has only one observation. V usage is TRBV2 and J usage is TRBJ2-3, with 8 bases matching TRBD2. This CDR3 is built from 18 residues. The germline gives CDR1 SNHLY, CDR2 FYNNEI. J lost 3 bases, V lost 5 bases, and 16 bases had no gene match. The CDR3 DNA reads as TGTGCCAGCAGTCTTGAAGCGGGGGCGGGAGAAGCGACAGATACGCAGTATTTT. Residues: CASSLEAGAGEATDTQYF.

This chain uses TRBV7-6 with TRBJ2-7; 7 nucleotides line up with TRBD1. V was clipped by 5 bases and J by 4 bases; unmatched bases: 11. Looked up from germline, CDR1 is SGHVS and CDR2 is FNYEAQ. The CDR3 loop spans 15 amino acids. The CDR3, as DNA: TGTGCCAGCAGCCCCATTGGGGGACAGACTTACGAGCAGTACTTC. Its protein is CASSPIGGQTYEQYF.

The V gene is TRBV14, the J gene TRBJ2-7, with 12 bases that match TRBD2. J gave up 9 bases and V 3 bases, and 9 bases lay outside the gene matches. The germline gives CDR1 SGHDN, CDR2 FVKESK. CDR3 length: 15 residues. The CDR3 DNA reads TGTGCCAGCAGCCAGGACACTAGCGGGAGGTTACCGCAGTACTTC. Translating it yields CASSQDTSGRLPQYF. The entire variable domain, with the rest obtained from reference TRBV14 and TRBJ2-7, is as follows: EAGVTQFPSHSVIEKGQTVTLRCDPISGHDNLYWYRRVMGKEIKFLLHFVKESKQDESGMPNNRFLAERTGGTYSTLKVQPAELEDSGVYFCASSQDTSGRLPQYFGPGTRLTVT.

This rearrangement joins TRBV6-6 to TRBJ2-7; 7 bases map to TRBD1. CDR1 is MNHNY and CDR2 is SVGAGI in the germline V gene (reference sequence). There are 15 residues in the CDR3. Trimming cost V 2 bases and J 6 bases; bases outside gene matches: 10. The CDR3 loop reads CASSYMTGRGGEQYF. The DNA of the CDR3 is TGTGCCAGCAGTTACATGACAGGGAGAGGAGGCGAGCAGTACTTC.